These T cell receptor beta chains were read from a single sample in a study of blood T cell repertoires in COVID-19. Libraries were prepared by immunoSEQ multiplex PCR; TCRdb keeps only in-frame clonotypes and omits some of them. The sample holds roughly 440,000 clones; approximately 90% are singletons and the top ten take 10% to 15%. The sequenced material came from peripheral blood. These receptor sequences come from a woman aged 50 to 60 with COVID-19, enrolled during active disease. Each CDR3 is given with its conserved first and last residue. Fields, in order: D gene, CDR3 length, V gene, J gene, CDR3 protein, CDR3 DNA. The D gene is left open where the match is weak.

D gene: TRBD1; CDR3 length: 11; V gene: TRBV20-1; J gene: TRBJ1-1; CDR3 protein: CSGQGRTEAFF; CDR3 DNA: TGCAGTGGACAGGGGAGGACTGAAGCTTTCTTT
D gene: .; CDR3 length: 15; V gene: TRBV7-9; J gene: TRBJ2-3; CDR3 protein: CASSQQAGSTDTQYF; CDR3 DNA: TGTGCCAGCAGCCAGCAGGCGGGGAGCACAGATACGCAGTATTTT
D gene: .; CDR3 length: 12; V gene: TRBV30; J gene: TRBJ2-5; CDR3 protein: CAWSVEARTQYF; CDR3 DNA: TGTGCCTGGAGTGTAGAGGCCCGGACCCAGTACTTC
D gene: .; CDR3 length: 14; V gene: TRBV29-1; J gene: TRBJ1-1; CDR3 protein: CSVEKDTLNTEAFF; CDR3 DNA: TGCAGCGTCGAGAAGGACACCTTGAACACTGAAGCTTTCTTT
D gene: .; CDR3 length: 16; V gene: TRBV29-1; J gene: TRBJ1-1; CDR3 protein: CSVEEALGLVNTEAFF; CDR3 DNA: TGCAGCGTTGAAGAGGCATTGGGACTGGTCAACACTGAAGCTTTCTTT
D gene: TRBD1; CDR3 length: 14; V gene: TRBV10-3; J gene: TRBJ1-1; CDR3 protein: CAITIGGRGTEAFF; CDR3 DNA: TGTGCCATCACCATTGGGGGCAGGGGGACTGAAGCTTTCTTT
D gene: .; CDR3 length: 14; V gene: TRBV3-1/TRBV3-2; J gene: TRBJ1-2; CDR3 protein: CASSAGDAFYGYTF; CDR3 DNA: TGTGCCAGCTCCGCGGGGGATGCCTTCTATGGCTACACCTTC
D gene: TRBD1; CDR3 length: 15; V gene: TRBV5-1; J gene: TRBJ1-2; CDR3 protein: CASSPWTGGDYGYTF; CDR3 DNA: TGCGCCAGCAGCCCCTGGACAGGGGGCGACTATGGCTACACCTTC
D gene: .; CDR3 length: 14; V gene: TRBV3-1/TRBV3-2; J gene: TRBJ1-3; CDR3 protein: CASSPNRSGNTIYF; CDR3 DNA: TGTGCCAGCAGCCCAAATAGATCTGGAAACACCATATATTTT
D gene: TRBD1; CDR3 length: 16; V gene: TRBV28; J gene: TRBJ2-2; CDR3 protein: CASSSDRTGTTGELFF; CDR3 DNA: TGTGCCAGCAGTTCCGATCGGACAGGGACCACCGGGGAGCTGTTTTTT